This T cell receptor (beta chain) is drawn from a study of OX40 agonist ivuxolimab in advanced cancers. V lost 2 bases, J lost 0 bases, and 20 bases lay in between. The CDR3 loop spans 18 amino acids. Clones were read by immunoSEQ multiplex PCR, and TCRdb kept only the in-frame ones, dropping some. The sample gives 45,000 to 70,000 clones, 86% of which show up once; approximately 1% is in the top ten. The receptor was derived from an adult with an advanced solid tumor such as melanoma, head and neck, liver or kidney cancer. The chain is built from TRBV23-1 and TRBJ2-7; D possibly corresponds to TRBD1 (6 bases). TRBV23-1 has ORF status, its function being uncertain. Sequenced material: CD4+ or CD8+ T cells sorted from blood, taken in a trial of the OX40 agonist ivuxolimab. The chain's CDR3 is CASSQDPGHPSRSYEQYF. The CDR3 DNA sequence: TGCGCCAGCAGTCAAGACCCGGGACATCCGTCCCGCTCCTACGAGCAGTACTTC.